The clone carrying this T cell receptor beta chain was counted between two and nine times. This CDR3 contains 15 residues. Trimming removed 5 bases at V and 7 bases at J, with 20 bases between. CDR1 is MDHEN and CDR2 is SYDVKM in the germline V gene. This sample stems from a study of Graves' ophthalmopathy and Graves' hyperthyroidism. The authors amplified TCR beta CDR3 regions from RNA transcripts. In the first round, RT-PCR was carried out with HTBI primers, and a multiplex PCR formed the second round. TCRdb reanalysed the multiplex PCR reads using MiXCR and keeps one entry per CDR3 protein. This sample yields approximately 480,000 distinct CDR3 sequences, of which around an eighth are seen a single time; about 9.4% belongs to the top ten.

V gene TRBV28 combines with J gene TRBJ1-1; D is possibly TRBD1 (6 bases). The material sequenced was blood. The TCR was taken from a woman in her twenties or thirties with Graves' ophthalmopathy. This CDR3 is CASSPGGGAVDEAFF. The CDR3 DNA reads TGTGCCAGCAGTCCTGGCGGGGGCGCGGTGGATGAAGCTTTCTTT.